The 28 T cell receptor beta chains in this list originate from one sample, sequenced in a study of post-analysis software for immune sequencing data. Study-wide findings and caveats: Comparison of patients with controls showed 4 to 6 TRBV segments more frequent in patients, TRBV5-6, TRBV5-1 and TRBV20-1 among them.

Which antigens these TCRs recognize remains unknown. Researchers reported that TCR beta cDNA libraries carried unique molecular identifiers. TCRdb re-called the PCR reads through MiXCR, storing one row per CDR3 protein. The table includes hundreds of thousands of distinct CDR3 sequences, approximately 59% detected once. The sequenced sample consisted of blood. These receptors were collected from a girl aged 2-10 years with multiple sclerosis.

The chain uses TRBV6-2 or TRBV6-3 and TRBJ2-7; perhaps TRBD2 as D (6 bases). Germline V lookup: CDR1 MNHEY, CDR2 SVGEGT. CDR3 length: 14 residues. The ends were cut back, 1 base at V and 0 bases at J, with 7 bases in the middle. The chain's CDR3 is CASSYLGLSYEQYF. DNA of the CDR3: TGTGCCAGCAGTTACTTGGGACTCTCCTACGAGCAGTACTTC.

The CDR3 sequence is CAISDYKDRGAYEQYF. CDR3 sequence (DNA): TGTGCCATCAGCGACTATAAGGACAGGGGAGCCTACGAGCAGTACTTC. V and J are TRBV10-3 and TRBJ2-7, with 9 bases identical to TRBD1. CDR1 is ENHRY, CDR2 SYGVKD, per germline. The CDR3 loop spans 16 amino acids. V was clipped by 6 bases and J by 2 bases; unmatched bases: 11.

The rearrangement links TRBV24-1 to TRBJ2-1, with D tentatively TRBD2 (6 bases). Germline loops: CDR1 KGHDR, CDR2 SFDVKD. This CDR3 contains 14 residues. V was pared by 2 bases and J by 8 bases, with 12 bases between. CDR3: CATSDSTSFDEQFF. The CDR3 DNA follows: TGTGCCACCAGTGATTCGACTAGTTTCGATGAGCAGTTCTTC.

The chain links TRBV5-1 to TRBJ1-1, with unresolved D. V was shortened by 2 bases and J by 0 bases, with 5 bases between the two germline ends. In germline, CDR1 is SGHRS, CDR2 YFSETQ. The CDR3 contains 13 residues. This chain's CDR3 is CASSLIMNTEAFF. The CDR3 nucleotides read TGCGCCAGCAGCTTAATAATGAACACTGAAGCTTTCTTT.

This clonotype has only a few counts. CDR3 protein: CASSYGSGGPYEQYF. CDR3 nucleotide sequence: TGTGCCAGCAGTTACGGGTCGGGAGGTCCCTACGAGCAGTACTTC. The chain recombines TRBV6-6 with TRBJ2-7, with 7 bases lining up with TRBD2. CDR3 length equals 15 residues. CDR1 and CDR2 (germline): MNHNY, SVGAGI (reference sequence). Unmatched junction bases numbered 6, after V lost 2 bases and J lost 2 bases.

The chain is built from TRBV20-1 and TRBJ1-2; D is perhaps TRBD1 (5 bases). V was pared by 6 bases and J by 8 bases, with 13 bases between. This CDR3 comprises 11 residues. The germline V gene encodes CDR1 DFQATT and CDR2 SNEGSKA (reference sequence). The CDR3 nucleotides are TGCAGTGCCAACGGGGCAAAAGGCTACACCTTC. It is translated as CSANGAKGYTF.

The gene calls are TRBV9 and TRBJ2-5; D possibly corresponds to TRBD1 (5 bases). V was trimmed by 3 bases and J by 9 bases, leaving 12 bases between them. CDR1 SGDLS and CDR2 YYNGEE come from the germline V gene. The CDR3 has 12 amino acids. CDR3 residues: CASSAVRGPQYF. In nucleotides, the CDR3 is TGTGCCAGCAGCGCAGTTAGGGGTCCCCAGTACTTC.

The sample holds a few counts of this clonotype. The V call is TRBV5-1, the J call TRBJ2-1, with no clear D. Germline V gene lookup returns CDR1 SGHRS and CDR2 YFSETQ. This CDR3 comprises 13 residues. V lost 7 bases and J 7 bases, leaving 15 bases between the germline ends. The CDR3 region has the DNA TGCGCCAGCCGCTCTCCGGGTCGGAATGAGCAGTTCTTC. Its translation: CASRSPGRNEQFF.

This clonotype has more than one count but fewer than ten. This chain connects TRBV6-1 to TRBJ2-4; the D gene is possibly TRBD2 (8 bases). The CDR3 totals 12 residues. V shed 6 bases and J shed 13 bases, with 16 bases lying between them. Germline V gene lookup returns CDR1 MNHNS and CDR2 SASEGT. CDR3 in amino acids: CASRQGRGEQYF. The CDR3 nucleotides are TGTGCCAGCAGACAGGGGCGGGGGGAGCAGTACTTC.

CDR3: CASSSGPTGAGNYGYTF. CDR3 DNA sequence: TGTGCCAGCAGTTCGGGGCCGACAGGGGCGGGTAACTATGGCTACACCTTC. This chain connects TRBV27 to TRBJ1-2; 8 positions match TRBD1. This CDR3 contains 17 residues. The trim removed 4 bases at V and 1 base at J, leaving 11 bases unmatched. The germline V gene encodes CDR1 MNHEY and CDR2 SMNVEV (reference sequence).

The chain's CDR3 is CASSVSEGGFQFF. DNA of the CDR3: TGTGCCAGCAGCGTATCCGAGGGGGGCTTCCAGTTCTTC. The chain has TRBV9 and TRBJ2-1; D possibly matches TRBD1 or TRBD2 (6 bases each). The germline V gene encodes CDR1 SGDLS and CDR2 YYNGEE. V was trimmed by 1 base and J by 13 bases, leaving 15 bases between them. This CDR3 has 13 residues.

CDR3 sequence: CASSYRGLTNNSPLHF. As DNA, the CDR3 is TGTGCCAGCAGCTACCGGGGCTTAACAAATAATTCACCCCTCCACTTT. The genes are TRBV5-5 and TRBJ1-6; tentatively, D is TRBD1 (5 bases). Germline loops: CDR1 SGHKS, CDR2 YYEKEE (reference sequence). CDR3 length: 16 amino acids. V was shortened by 3 bases and J by 5 bases, with 15 bases between the two germline ends.

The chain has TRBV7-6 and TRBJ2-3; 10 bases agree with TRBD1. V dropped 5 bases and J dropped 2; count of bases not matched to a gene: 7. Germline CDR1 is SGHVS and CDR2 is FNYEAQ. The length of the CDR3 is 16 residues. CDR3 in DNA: TGTGCCAGCAGCGGGGACAGGGGAGTCATCACAGATACGCAGTATTTT. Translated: CASSGDRGVITDTQYF.

The CDR3 DNA reads TGTGCCAGCAGCTCCTCAGTGGGATTCGGGGATACGCAGTATTTT. Protein: CASSSSVGFGDTQYF. The chain joins TRBV5-5 to TRBJ2-3; no reliable D call. The CDR3 consists of 15 residues. Germline CDR1 and CDR2: SGHKS and YYEKEE (reference sequence). V lost 3 bases and J lost 6, with 17 bases in between. The full variable domain, with the rest looked up from reference TRBV5-5 and TRBJ2-3, is DAGVTQSPTHLIKTRGQQVTLRCSPISGHKSVSWYQQVLGQGPQFIFQYYEKEERGRGNFPDRFSARQFPNYSSELNVNALLLGDSALYLCASSSSVGFGDTQYFGPGTRLTVL.

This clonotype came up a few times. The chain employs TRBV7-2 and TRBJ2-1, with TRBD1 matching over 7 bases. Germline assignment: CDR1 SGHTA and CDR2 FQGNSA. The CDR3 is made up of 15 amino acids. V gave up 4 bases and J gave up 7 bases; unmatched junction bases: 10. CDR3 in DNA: TGTGCCAGCAGCTCCCAGACAGGGCCCGGGAATGAGCAGTTCTTC. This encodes CASSSQTGPGNEQFF.

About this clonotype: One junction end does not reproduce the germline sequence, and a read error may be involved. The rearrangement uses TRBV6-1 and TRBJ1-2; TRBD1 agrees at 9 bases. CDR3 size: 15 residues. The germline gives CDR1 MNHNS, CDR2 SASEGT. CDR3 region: CAGSDPGQGNYGYTF. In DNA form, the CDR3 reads TGTGCCGGCAGTGATCCGGGACAGGGCAACTATGGCTACACCTTC.

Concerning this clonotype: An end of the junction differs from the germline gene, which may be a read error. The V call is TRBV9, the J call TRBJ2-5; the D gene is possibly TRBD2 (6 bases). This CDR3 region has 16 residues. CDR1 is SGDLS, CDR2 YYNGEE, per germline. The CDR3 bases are TGTGTCAGCAGCGTAGGTAGCCTAGCGTTTGGAGAGACCCAGTACTTC. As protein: CVSSVGSLAFGETQYF.

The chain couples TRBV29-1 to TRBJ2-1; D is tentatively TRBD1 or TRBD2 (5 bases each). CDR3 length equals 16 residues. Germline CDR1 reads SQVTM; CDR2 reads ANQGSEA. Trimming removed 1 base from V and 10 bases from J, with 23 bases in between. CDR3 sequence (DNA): TGCAGCGTTGAAGGTCTTGGGGCAGCGGTAGTGAGCGAGCAGTTCTTC. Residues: CSVEGLGAAVVSEQFF.

The CDR3 DNA reads TGTGCCAGCAGTGATACCGCACCTCCGGGGGGTTCACCCCTCCACTTT. Residues: CASSDTAPPGGSPLHF. The rearrangement links TRBV6-1 to TRBJ1-6; possibly TRBD1 for D (5 bases). The CDR3 sequence is 16 residues long. CDR1 and CDR2 (germline): MNHNS, SASEGT. V lost 3 bases and J 9 bases, leaving 18 bases between the germline ends.

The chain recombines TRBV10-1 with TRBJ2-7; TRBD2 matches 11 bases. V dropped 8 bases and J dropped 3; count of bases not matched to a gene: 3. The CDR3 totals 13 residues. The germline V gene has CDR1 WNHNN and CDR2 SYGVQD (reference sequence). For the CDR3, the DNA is TGCGCCAGCCAGACTAGCGGGGACTACGAGCAGTACTTC. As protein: CASQTSGDYEQYF.

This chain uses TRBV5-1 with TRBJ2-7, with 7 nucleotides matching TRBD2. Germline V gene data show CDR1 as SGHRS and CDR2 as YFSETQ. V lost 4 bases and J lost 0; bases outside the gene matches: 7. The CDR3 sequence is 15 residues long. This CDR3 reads CASSTGEGSSYEQYF. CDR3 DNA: TGCGCCAGCAGCACGGGGGAGGGGAGCTCCTACGAGCAGTACTTC.

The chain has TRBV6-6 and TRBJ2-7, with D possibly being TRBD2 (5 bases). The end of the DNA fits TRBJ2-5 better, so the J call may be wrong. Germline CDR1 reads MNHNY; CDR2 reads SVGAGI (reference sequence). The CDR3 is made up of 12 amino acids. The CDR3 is CASSSTGETQYF. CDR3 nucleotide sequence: TGTGCCAGCTCGTCGACGGGGGAGACCCAGTACTTC.

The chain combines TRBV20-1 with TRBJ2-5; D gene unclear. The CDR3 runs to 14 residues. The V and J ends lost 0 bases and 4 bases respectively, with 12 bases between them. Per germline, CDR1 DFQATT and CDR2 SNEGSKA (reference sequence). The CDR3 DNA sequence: TGCAGTGCTAGAGACAGGCTAGTCGCAGAGACCCAGTACTTC. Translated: CSARDRLVAETQYF.

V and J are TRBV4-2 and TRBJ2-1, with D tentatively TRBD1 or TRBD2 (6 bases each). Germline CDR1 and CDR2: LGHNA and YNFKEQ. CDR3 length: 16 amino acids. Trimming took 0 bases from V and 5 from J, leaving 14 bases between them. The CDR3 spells CASSQEGGTQNNEQFF. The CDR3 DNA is TGTGCCAGCAGCCAAGAAGGGGGGACCCAAAACAATGAGCAGTTCTTC.

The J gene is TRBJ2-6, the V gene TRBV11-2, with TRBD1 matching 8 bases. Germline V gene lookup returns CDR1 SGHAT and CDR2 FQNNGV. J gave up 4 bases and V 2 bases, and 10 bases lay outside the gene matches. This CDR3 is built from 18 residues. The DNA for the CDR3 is TGTGCCAGCAGCTTATACCCGACAGGGGCGGGCGGGGCCAACGTCCTGACTTTC. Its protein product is CASSLYPTGAGGANVLTF.

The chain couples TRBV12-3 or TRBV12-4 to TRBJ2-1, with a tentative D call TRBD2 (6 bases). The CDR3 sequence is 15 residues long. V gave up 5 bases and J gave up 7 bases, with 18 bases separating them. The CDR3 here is CASSPRDLPLNEQFF. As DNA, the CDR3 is TGTGCCAGCAGTCCCCGGGACTTGCCCCTAAATGAGCAGTTCTTC.

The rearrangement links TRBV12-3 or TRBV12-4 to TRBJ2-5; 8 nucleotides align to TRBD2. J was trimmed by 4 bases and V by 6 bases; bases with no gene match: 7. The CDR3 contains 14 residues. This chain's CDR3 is CASRPGGARETQYF. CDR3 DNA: TGTGCCAGCAGACCCGGGGGGGCGCGAGAGACCCAGTACTTC.

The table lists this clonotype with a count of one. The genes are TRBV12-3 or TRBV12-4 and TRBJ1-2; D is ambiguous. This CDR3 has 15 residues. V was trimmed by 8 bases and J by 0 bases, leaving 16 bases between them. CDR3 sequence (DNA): TGTGCCAGCTTGCTACGGGATTACTCTAACTATGGCTACACCTTC. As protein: CASLLRDYSNYGYTF.